This T cell receptor (beta chain) stems from a study of blood T cell repertoires in COVID-19 (dated by TCRdb to the early 2020s). Study-wide context: Samples from collaborators originated in the United States, Italy and Spain and spanned both the acute and convalescent phases of COVID-19. The prospective study material was composed of cDNA or gDNA derived from T cells, B-cell-depleted T cells, or PBMCs. Deeply sampled blood TCRbeta repertoires from subjects exposed to, actively infected with, or recovered from COVID-19 were included in the dataset. The repertoires were released in a freely available public database intended as a resource for research on the immune response to SARS-CoV-2. Samples came from the ongoing ImmuneRACE study (first 160 participants) plus 1,254 subjects from 6 global collaborators. Sample metadata almost always included a de-identified subject ID, COVID-19 status, age in years and sex. Where available, HLA class I and class II types were taken from metadata supplied by the sample provider and were not determined by assay-based typing. Overall results and qualifications from the work: The amount of clinical and demographic metadata varied by source and participant and was provided uncurated.

CDR1 MNHEY and CDR2 SVGAGI are derived from the germline V gene. Its CDR3 holds 15 amino acids, cysteine through phenylalanine. The only DNA kept is the CDR3, 45 bases in frame from the first base. Deletion took 7 bases off V and 5 bases off J, with a span of 17 bases between the germline ends. Turning to this clone: It lacks a known antigen. Base qualities are not at hand, and no much larger clone is one base apart.

Collaborating institutions collected whole blood in K2EDTA tubes following their own protocols. Collaborator samples were shipped for TCRbeta analysis as frozen whole blood, isolated PBMCs, or DNA extracted from either sample type. The immunoSEQ Assay, a bias-controlled multiplex PCR, was used to amplify TCRbeta CDR3 regions from genomic DNA. As for the authors' bioinformatics: The number of nucleated cells in each sample was estimated by amplification of reference gene primers within the assay. Sequence reads were collapsed and filtered to measure the absolute abundance of every unique TCRbeta CDR3 rearrangement. Productive Simpson clonality was computed per sample as the square root of Simpson's diversity index over productive rearrangements. TCRdb stores this immuneACCESS table with in-frame sequences only. Part of the clones is absent; in the studies checked, under half of the shortfall reflects unresolved V genes, and no reason is known for the rest. The D gene and trimming were derived from the DNA, and the V and J assignments and clone size from that table. This sample holds about 39,000 clones; about nine tenths were observed only once. The biggest ten clones account for 20% to 30% of the sample.

The source material was peripheral blood. The receptor was derived from a man aged 50 to 60 with active or convalescent COVID-19. This receptor chain uses TRBV6-5 and TRBJ1-4, with TRBD1 perhaps the D gene, on 5 matching bases. The DNA reads TGTGCCAGCACGGAGTCGGGACTGCTCAATGAAAAACTGTTTTTT. Translated, this is CASTESGLLNEKLFF.